Here is one T cell receptor beta chain with its context. The V end lost 4 bases, the J end lost 4 bases, and 15 bases lay between the germline ends. Germline values: CDR1 KGHDR, CDR2 SFDVKD. The CDR3 has 15 amino acids. TCRdb called clones again from the PCR reads with MiXCR. The sample has approximately 40,000 clones; about an eighth are singletons. Every patient underwent thyroid surgery untreated. The sample originates from a study of metastatic and nonmetastatic thyroid tumors. Background on the study: Repertoires from malignant and benign thyroid patients were compared across blood and tumor or nodule tissue.

Material: blood. This sequence joins TRBV24-1 and TRBJ1-2, with D maybe TRBD1 (5 bases). The clonotype was recovered from a female donor with papillary thyroid cancer or a benign thyroid nodule (not recorded which). Some clones in this sample may be carry-over from other donors' samples. The CDR3 DNA follows: TGTGCCACCAGTGACCGAAGCGGGGGGGTCTATGGCTACACCTTC. This encodes CATSDRSGGVYGYTF.